One and the same sample provided the 3 T cell receptor beta chains below, sequenced in a study of blood T cells in healthy people across ages. A second PCR, run for 7 to 11 cycles, used a sample-barcoded 5' primer plus a J-beta primer mix. MiXCR, applied by TCRdb to the 5' RACE reads, yields one record per CDR3 protein. The sample has fewer than 2 million distinct CDR3 sequences, roughly 43% seen once. What was sequenced was blood. These receptors were taken from a human donor in good health.

With regard to this clonotype: Germline and junction disagree at one end, which may indicate a read error. The gene calls are TRBV27 and TRBJ2-3, with D perhaps matching TRBD1 (6 bases). This CDR3 has 14 amino acids. Germline V gives CDR1 MNHEY, CDR2 SMNVEV (reference sequence). CDR3 coding DNA: TGTGCCAGCGGTTTAGGCAGGGGTGCAGATACGCAGTATTTT. Protein: CASGLGRGADTQYF.

V and J are TRBV12-3 or TRBV12-4 and TRBJ2-1; 8 bases agree with TRBD2. V trimming: 7 bases; J trimming: 9 bases; junction bases outside the gene matches: 14. The CDR3 contains 15 residues. CDR3 residues: CASKDGWWAGGEQFF. The CDR3 region has the DNA TGTGCCAGCAAAGATGGTTGGTGGGCGGGGGGTGAGCAGTTCTTC.

This clonotype has only one observation. One end of the junction fails to match germline, which may point to a read error. The chain uses TRBV12-3 or TRBV12-4 and TRBJ2-3; 7 nucleotides line up with TRBD1. There are 16 residues in the CDR3. In DNA form, the CDR3 reads TGTGCCAGCGGTTTATATTTGGGGACAGACACAGATACACAGTATTTT. Translating it yields CASGLYLGTDTDTQYF.